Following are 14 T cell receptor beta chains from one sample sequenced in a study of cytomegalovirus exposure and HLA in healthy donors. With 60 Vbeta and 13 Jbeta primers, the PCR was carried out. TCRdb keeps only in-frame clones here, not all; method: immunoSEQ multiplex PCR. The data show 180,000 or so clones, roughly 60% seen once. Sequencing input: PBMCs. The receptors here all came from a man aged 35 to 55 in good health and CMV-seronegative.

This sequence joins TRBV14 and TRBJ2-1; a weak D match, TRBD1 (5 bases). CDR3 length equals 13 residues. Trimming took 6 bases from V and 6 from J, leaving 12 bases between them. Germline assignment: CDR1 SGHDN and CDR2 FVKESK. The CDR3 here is CASSGASLNEQFF. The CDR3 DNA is TGTGCCAGCAGTGGGGCTAGTCTCAATGAGCAGTTCTTC.

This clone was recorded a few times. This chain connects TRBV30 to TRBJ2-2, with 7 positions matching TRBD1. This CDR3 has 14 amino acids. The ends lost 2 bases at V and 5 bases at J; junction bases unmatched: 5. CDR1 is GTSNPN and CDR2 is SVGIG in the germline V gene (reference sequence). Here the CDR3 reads CAWSQTGDTGELFF. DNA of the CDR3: TGTGCCTGGAGTCAAACAGGGGATACCGGGGAGCTGTTTTTT.

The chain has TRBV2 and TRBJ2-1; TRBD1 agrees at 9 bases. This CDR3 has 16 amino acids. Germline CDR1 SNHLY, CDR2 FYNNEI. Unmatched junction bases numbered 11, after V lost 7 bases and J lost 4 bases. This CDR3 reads CASNPTQGARYNEQFF. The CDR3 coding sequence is TGTGCCAGCAACCCGACACAGGGGGCGAGGTACAATGAGCAGTTCTTC.

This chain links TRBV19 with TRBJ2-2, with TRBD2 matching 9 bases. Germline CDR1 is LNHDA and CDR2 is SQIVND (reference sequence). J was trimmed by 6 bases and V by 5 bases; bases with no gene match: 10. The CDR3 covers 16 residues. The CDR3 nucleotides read TGTGCCAGTAGTCCGTATGGGACTAGCTTGTCCGGGGAGCTGTTTTTT. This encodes CASSPYGTSLSGELFF. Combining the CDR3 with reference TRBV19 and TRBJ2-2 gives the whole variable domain DGGITQSPKYLFRKEGQNVTLSCEQNLNHDAMYWYRQDPGQGLRLIYYSQIVNDFQKGDIAEGYSVSREKKESFPLTVTSAQKNPTAFYLCASSPYGTSLSGELFFGEGSRLTVL.

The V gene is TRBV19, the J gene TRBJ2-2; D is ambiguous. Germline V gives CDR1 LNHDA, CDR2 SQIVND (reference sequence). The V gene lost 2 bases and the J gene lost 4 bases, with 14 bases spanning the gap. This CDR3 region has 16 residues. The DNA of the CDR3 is TGTGCCAGTAGTATAAGGTTGGGCCTCCGCACCGGGGAGCTGTTTTTT. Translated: CASSIRLGLRTGELFF.

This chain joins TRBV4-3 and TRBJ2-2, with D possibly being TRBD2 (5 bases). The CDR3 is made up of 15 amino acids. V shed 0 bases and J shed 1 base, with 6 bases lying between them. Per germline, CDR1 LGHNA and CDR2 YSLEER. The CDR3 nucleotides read TGCGCCAGCAGCCAAGATGAGGGGAACACCGGGGAGCTGTTTTTT. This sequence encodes CASSQDEGNTGELFF.

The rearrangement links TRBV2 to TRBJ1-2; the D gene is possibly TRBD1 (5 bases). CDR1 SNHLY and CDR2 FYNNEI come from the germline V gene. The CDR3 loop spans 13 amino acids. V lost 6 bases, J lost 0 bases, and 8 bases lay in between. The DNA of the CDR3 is TGTGCCAGCAGGGACAATTCTAACTATGGCTACACCTTC. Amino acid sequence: CASRDNSNYGYTF.

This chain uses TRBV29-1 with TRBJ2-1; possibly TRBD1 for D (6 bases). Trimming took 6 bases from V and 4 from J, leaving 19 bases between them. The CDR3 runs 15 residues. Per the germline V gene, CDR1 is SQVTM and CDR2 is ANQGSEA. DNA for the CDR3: TGCAGCGTGGTACCTCAGGGGCGCGGGTACAATGAGCAGTTCTTC. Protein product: CSVVPQGRGYNEQFF.

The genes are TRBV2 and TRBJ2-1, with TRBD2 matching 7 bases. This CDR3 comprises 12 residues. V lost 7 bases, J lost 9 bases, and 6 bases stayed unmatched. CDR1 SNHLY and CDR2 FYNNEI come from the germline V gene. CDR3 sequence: CASNPGRVEQFF. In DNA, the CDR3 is TGTGCCAGCAATCCGGGGAGGGTTGAGCAGTTCTTC.

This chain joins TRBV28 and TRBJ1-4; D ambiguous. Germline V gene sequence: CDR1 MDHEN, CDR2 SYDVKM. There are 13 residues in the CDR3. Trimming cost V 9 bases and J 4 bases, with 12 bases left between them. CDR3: CASALGVNEKLFF. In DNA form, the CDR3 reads TGTGCCAGTGCCTTGGGAGTTAATGAAAAACTGTTTTTT.

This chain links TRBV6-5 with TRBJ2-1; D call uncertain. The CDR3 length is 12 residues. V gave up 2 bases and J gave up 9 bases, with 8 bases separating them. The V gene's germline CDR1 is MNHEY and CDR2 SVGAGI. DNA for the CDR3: TGTGCCAGCAGTTACCGAGATATTGAGCAGTTCTTC. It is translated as CASSYRDIEQFF.

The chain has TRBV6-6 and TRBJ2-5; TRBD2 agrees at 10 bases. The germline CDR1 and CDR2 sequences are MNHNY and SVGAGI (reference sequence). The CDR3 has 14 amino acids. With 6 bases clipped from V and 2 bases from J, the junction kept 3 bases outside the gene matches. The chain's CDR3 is CASRLAGGQETQYF. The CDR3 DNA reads TGTGCCAGCAGGTTAGCGGGGGGACAAGAGACCCAGTACTTC.

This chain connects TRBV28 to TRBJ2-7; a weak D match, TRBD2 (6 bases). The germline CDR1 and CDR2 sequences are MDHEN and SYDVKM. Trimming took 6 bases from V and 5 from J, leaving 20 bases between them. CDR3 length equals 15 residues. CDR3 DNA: TGTGCCAGCAGAGAGACTAGTCTGGGGGGTCACGAGCAGTACTTC. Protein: CASRETSLGGHEQYF.

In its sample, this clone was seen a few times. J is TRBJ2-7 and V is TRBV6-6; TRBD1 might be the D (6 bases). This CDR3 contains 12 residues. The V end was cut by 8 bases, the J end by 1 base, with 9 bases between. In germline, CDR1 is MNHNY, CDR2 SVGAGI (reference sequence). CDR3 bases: TGTGCCAGCCGGGACACTTCCTACGAGCAGTACTTC. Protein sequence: CASRDTSYEQYF.